A selection of T cell receptor beta chains follows, all from one sample in a study of T cell repertoires in cytomegalovirus infection. MiXCR, applied by TCRdb to the reads, yields one record per CDR3 protein. Here the sample spans 200,000 to 300,000 distinct CDR3 sequences, 6% to 8% being singletons. The source material was PBMCs. The receptors shown here come from a human donor in good health (CMV status not recorded). Some clones in this sample may be carry-over from other donors' samples. Both conserved end residues are part of each CDR3. The order of the fields is clone size, D gene, J gene, V gene, CDR3 protein. A D gene is named only where the DNA matches it firmly. Clone sizes are given selectively: once, few, many, or a class where the clone is expanded.

>many|NA|TRBJ1-5|TRBV6-2/TRBV6-3
CASRDRRDNQPQHF
>NA|NA|TRBJ1-2|TRBV12-3/TRBV12-4
CASSTRPGRSRVDYGYTF
>many|TRBD2|TRBJ2-3|TRBV7-6
CASSLPPGGLDTQYF
>many|NA|TRBJ1-1|TRBV7-9
CASSFLDKMNTEAFF
>many|TRBD2|TRBJ2-5|TRBV7-2
CASSLRVAGGQTQYF
>many|NA|TRBJ1-2|TRBV5-6
CASSGAAGNYGYTF
>medium-sized|NA|TRBJ1-1|TRBV7-2
CASSLDSTGYTEAFF
>many|NA|TRBJ1-4|TRBV7-6
CASRSTGALWEKLFF
>many|NA|TRBJ1-2|TRBV20-1
CSAETGSFAPYGYTF
>many|NA|TRBJ2-3|TRBV29-1
CSVDWTGGTSDTQYF
>few|NA|TRBJ1-3|TRBV7-2
CASSQGAASGNTIYF
>many|NA|TRBJ2-3|TRBV20-1
CSARDSQRGPTDTQYF
>NA|NA|TRBJ1-5|TRBV30
CAWRDRPNQPQHF
>many|NA|TRBJ2-7|TRBV29-1
CSVERLEDRAYEQYF
>many|TRBD1|TRBJ1-2|TRBV9
CASSVEGAHGYTF
>many|NA|TRBJ1-2|TRBV27
CASSLSVGGALLYGYTF
>many|NA|TRBJ1-2|TRBV7-2
CASSLAIGQVGYTF
>many|NA|TRBJ1-5|TRBV7-2
CASSLVQGSNQPQHF
>few|NA|TRBJ2-7|TRBV2
CASSEGLGGAEQYF
>many|NA|TRBJ1-2|TRBV7-2
CASSVRGLPDYGYTF
>few|NA|TRBJ2-7|TRBV29-1
CSAARTDFYEQYF
>many|TRBD2|TRBJ2-1|TRBV24-1
CATSGGGPKYNEQFF
>NA|NA|TRBJ2-1|TRBV14
CASSSFKGSGLRSYNEQFF
>many|TRBD1|TRBJ1-6|TRBV7-9
CASSRGTASPLHF
>many|TRBD2|TRBJ2-1|TRBV11-3
CASSSILAGGEQFF
>many|TRBD1|TRBJ1-2|TRBV28
CASSLKIGTASGTF
>many|TRBD1|TRBJ1-6|TRBV10-3
CAISEHPTPTGVGSPLHF
>many|NA|TRBJ1-1|TRBV7-2
CASSQQGNTEAFF
>many|NA|TRBJ2-5|TRBV28
CASSELKPTGFGTQYF
>NA|NA|TRBJ2-5|TRBV29-1
CSVGQQKETQYF
>many|TRBD1|TRBJ1-5|TRBV28
CASRFKGADRGRDQPQHF
>few|NA|TRBJ2-1|TRBV11-2
CASSYRTEWIGNEQFF
>many|NA|TRBJ2-7|TRBV27
CASSLLFGQAEPGYEQYF
>once|NA|TRBJ2-5|TRBV5-1
CASSPGSTQETQYF
>many|NA|TRBJ2-2|TRBV20-1
CSALSPGGQSGELFF
>many|NA|TRBJ2-2|TRBV7-2
CASSSQPGGELFF
>many|TRBD1|TRBJ1-5|TRBV7-2
CASSGTEHSNQPQHF
>many|TRBD1|TRBJ1-5|TRBV6-2/TRBV6-3
CASSPGQGNNQPQHF
>many|TRBD1|TRBJ1-5|TRBV7-2
CASSPGGRGLGQPQHF
>NA|NA|TRBJ2-6|TRBV20-1
CSARRRTGANVLTF
>many|NA|TRBJ2-7|TRBV14
CASSRGSTGYEQYF
>many|TRBD2|TRBJ2-3|TRBV2
CASSEGTSGGDF
>many|NA|TRBJ1-3|TRBV7-2
CASSLAQGISGNTIYF
>NA|NA|TRBJ2-5|TRBV29-1
CSVVSPILQETQYF
>many|TRBD1|TRBJ1-2|TRBV7-2
CASSLARGLYGYTF
>many|TRBD1|TRBJ1-6|TRBV4-3
CASSPWKTGGYNSPLHF
>many|TRBD2|TRBJ2-3|TRBV7-2
CASSLLAGRTDTQYF
>many|NA|TRBJ1-6|TRBV20-1
CSARGLSNSPLHF
>many|TRBD2|TRBJ2-5|TRBV7-3
CASSPTSGPRETQYF
>many|NA|TRBJ2-1|TRBV29-1
CSVEDRDWGEQFF
>many|TRBD1|TRBJ2-5|TRBV6-1
CASSEQDRGGTETQYF
>many|NA|TRBJ2-7|TRBV6-1
CASSTWDGATGEQYF
>NA|NA|TRBJ2-7|TRBV6-5
CASSPWAAYEQYF
>many|NA|TRBJ1-3|TRBV9
CASSPGTFASGNTIYF
>many|NA|TRBJ1-1|TRBV12-3/TRBV12-4
CASSPPTAMNTEAFF
>many|NA|TRBJ2-7|TRBV6-2/TRBV6-3
CASSYSNRAF
>few|TRBD1|TRBJ1-4|TRBV4-3
CASSRLQGAGDEKLFF
>many|NA|TRBJ2-3|TRBV5-1
CASSLTGTDTQYF